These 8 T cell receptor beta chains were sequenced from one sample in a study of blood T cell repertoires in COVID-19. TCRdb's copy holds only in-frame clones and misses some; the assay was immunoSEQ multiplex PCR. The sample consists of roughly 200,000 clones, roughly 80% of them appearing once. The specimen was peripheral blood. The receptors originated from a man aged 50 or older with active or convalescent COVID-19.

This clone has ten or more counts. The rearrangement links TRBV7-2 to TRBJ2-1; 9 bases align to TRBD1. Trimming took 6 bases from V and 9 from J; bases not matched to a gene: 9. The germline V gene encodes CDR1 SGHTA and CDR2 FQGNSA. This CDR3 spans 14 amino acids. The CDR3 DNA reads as TGTGCCAGCAGGCCGGGACAGGGACCATCTGAGCAGTTCTTC. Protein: CASRPGQGPSEQFF.

The DNA for the CDR3 is TGTGCCAGCAGTCACAGGGGGCTCGTCGGGGAGCTGTTTTTT. Amino acid sequence: CASSHRGLVGELFF. The chain combines TRBV5-4 with TRBJ2-2, with TRBD1 identical over 9 bases. The ends lost 5 bases at V and 7 bases at J; junction bases unmatched: 6. The CDR3 has 14 amino acids. CDR1 SGHNT and CDR2 YYREEE come from the germline V gene (reference sequence).

The CDR3 DNA is TGTGCCAGCAGTGAAACTGGCGTAGCTTATGGCTACACCTTC. Its protein product is CASSETGVAYGYTF. The V call is TRBV6-1, the J call TRBJ1-2; no clear D gene. Trimming removed 2 bases from V and 5 bases from J, with 12 bases in between. This CDR3 has 14 residues. Germline V CDR1 and CDR2: MNHNS, SASEGT.

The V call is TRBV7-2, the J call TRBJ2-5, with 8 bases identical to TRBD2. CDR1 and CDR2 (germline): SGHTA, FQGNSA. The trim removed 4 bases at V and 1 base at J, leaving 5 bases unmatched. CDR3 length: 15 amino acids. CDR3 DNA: TGTGCCAGCAGCTGGGCGGGGGGCGTCCAAGAGACCCAGTACTTC. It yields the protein CASSWAGGVQETQYF.

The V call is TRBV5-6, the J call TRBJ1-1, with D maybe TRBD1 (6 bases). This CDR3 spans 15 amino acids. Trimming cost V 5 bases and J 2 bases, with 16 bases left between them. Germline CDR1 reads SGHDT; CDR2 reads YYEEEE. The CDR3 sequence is CASRRRPGTNTEAFF. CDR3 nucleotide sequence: TGTGCCAGCAGACGAAGGCCGGGGACAAACACTGAAGCTTTCTTT.

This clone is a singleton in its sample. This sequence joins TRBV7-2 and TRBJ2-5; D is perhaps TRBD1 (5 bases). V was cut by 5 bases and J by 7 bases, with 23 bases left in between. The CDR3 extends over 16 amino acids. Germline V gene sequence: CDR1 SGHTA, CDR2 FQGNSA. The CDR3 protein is CASSPTTGQGLSTQYF. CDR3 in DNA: TGTGCCAGCAGCCCAACTACCGGGCAGGGTCTCTCGACCCAGTACTTC.

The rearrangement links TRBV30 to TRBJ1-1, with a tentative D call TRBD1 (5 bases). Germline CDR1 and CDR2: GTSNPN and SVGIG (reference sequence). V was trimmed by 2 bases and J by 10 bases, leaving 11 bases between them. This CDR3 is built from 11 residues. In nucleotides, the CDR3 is TGTGCCTGGAGTTCGGGGGTAAGAGCTTTCTTT. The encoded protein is CAWSSGVRAFF.

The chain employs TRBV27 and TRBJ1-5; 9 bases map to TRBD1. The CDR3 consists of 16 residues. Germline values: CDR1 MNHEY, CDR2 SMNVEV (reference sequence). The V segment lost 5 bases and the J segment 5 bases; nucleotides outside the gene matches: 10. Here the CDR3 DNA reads TGTGCCAGCAGTACCTCCGGGACAGGGAGGTATCAGCCCCAGCATTTT. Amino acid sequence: CASSTSGTGRYQPQHF.